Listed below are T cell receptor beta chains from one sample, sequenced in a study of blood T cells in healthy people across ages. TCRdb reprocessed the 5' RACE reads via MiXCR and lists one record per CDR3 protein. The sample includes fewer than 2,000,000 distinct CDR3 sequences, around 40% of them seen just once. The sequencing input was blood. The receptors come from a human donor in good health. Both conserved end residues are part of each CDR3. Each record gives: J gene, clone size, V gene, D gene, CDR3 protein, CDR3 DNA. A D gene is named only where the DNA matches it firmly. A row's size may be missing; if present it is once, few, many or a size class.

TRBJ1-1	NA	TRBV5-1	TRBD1	CASRRDSQNTEAFF	TGCGCCAGCCGACGGGACAGCCAGAACACTGAAGCTTTCTTT
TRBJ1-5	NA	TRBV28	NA	CASRPNRVGQPQHF	TGTGCCAGCAGACCTAACAGGGTAGGTCAGCCCCAGCATTTT
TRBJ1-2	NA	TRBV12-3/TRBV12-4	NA	CASSRRQVEGYTF	TGTGCCAGCAGTCGACGACAGGTGGAAGGCTACACCTTC
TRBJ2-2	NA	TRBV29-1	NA	CSVQLRGFGGELFF	TGCAGCGTCCAATTGCGAGGGTTCGGCGGGGAGCTGTTTTTT
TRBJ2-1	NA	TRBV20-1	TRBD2	CSAALGASGGAYNEQFF	TGCAGTGCCGCGCTGGGGGCTAGCGGGGGAGCCTACAATGAGCAGTTCTTC
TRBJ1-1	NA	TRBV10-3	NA	CAISEFGSGEAFF	TGTGCCATCAGTGAGTTTGGCAGTGGTGAAGCTTTCTTT
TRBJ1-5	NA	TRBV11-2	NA	CASSHDPGGGQPQHF	TGTGCCAGCAGCCACGATCCTGGCGGGGGTCAGCCCCAGCATTTT
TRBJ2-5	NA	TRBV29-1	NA	CSVEGRVRAQETQYF	TGCAGCGTTGAAGGGCGGGTCCGCGCACAAGAGACCCAGTACTTC
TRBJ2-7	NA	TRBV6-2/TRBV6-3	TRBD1	CASRDPGQMPEQYF	TGTGCCAGCAGAGACCCGGGACAGATGCCGGAGCAGTACTTC
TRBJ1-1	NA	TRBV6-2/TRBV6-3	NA	CASSATARDTEAFF	TGTGCCAGCAGTGCAACGGCCAGGGATACTGAAGCTTTCTTT
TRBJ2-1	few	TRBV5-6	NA	CASSNERDFAYNEQFF	TGTGCCAGCAGCAACGAACGGGACTTCGCCTACAATGAGCAGTTCTTC
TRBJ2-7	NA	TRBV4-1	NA	CASSRNTLPLTEWGSYEQYF	TGCGCCAGCAGCCGAAATACTCTCCCTCTCACCGAATGGGGCTCCTACGAGCAGTACTTC
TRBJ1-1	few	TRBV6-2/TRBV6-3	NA	CASSLEQARRTEAFF	TGTGCCAGCAGCCTCGAACAGGCCCGTAGGACTGAAGCTTTCTTT
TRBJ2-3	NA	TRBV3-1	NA	CASSQDSGRTQYF	TGTGCCAGCAGCCAAGATTCTGGTCGTACGCAGTATTTT
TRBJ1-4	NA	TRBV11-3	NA	CASSLGRTFVGEKLFF	TGTGCCAGCAGCTTAGGTCGTACGTTTGTTGGTGAAAAACTGTTTTTT
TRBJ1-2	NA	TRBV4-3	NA	CASSQVQETGGYTF	TGCGCCAGCAGCCAAGTTCAGGAAACCGGTGGCTACACCTTC
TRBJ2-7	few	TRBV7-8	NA	CASSRDTYYGQQSYEQYF	TGTGCCAGCAGCCGCGATACCTACTACGGACAGCAAAGCTACGAGCAGTACTTC
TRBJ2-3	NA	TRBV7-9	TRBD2	CASSLAVGLAGRTDTQYF	TGTGCCAGCAGCTTAGCCGTAGGACTAGCAGGGCGCACAGATACGCAGTATTTT
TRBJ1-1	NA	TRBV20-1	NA	CSARDRVLGTEAFF	TGCAGTGCTAGAGATCGGGTTCTGGGAACTGAAGCTTTCTTT
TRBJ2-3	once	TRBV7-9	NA	CASSSDLNQGGDSVDTQYF	TGTGCCAGCAGCTCCGACTTAAACCAGGGGGGGGATTCGGTAGATACGCAGTATTTT
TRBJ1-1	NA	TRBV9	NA	CASSVGPTGMSTEAFF	TGTGCCAGCAGCGTAGGGCCTACAGGGATGAGCACTGAAGCTTTCTTT
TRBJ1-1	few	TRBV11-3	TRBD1	CASSVRSGQRNTEAFF	TGTGCCAGCAGCGTTAGATCGGGACAGCGGAACACTGAAGCTTTCTTT
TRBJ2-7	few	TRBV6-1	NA	CASSEAVLSLYEQYF	TGTGCCAGCAGTGAAGCAGTACTATCCCTCTACGAGCAGTACTTC
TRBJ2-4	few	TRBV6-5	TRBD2	CASKGTRGLEQYF	TGTGCCAGCAAAGGGACTAGAGGACTTGAGCAGTACTTC
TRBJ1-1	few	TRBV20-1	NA	CSAKGGGNTEAFF	TGCAGTGCCAAGGGGGGCGGGAACACTGAAGCTTTCTTT
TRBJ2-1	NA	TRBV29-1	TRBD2	CSTVRGLGVDEQFF	TGCAGCACTGTTAGGGGACTAGGCGTCGATGAGCAGTTCTTC
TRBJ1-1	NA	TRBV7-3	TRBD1	CASRKTGTAAEAFF	TGTGCCAGCAGGAAAACCGGGACAGCGGCTGAAGCTTTCTTT
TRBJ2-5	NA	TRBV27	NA	CASTKTGSWETQYF	TGTGCCAGCACCAAGACAGGTTCCTGGGAGACCCAGTACTTC
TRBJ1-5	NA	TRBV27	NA	CASSLSGVRNNQPQHF	TGTGCCAGCAGTTTAAGCGGGGTTCGCAACAATCAGCCCCAGCATTTT
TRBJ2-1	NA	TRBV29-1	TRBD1	CSVRPLRDSRLEFF	TGCAGCGTCCGCCCCCTGAGGGACAGTCGGCTCGAGTTCTTC
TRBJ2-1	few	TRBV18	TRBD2	CASSPFTSGEYNEQFF	TGTGCCAGCTCCCCGTTTACTAGCGGGGAATACAATGAGCAGTTCTTC
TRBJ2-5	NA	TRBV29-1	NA	CSVHPSGTPGETQYF	TGCAGCGTACACCCTTCCGGGACGCCGGGAGAGACCCAGTACTTC
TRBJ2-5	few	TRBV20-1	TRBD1	CSASRQGLETQYF	TGCAGTGCTAGTCGACAGGGGCTGGAGACCCAGTACTTC
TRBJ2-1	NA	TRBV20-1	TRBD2	CSARLAGTRGNEQFF	TGCAGTGCTCGACTAGCGGGGACCCGGGGGAATGAGCAGTTCTTC
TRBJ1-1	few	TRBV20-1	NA	CSARGRRGATEAFF	TGCAGTGCCCGGGGACGGCGGGGGGCCACTGAAGCTTTCTTT
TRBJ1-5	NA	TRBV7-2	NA	CASSSDGAQPQHF	TGTGCCAGCAGCTCGGACGGAGCACAGCCCCAGCATTTT
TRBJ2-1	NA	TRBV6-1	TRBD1	CASTGGQGALGSYNEQFF	TGTGCCAGCACCGGGGGACAGGGGGCCCTTGGCTCCTACAATGAGCAGTTCTTC
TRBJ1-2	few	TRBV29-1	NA	CSVSGTEDRGYGYTF	TGCAGCGTTTCCGGGACGGAGGATAGGGGGTATGGCTACACCTTC
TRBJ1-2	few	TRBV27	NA	CASSLSLQGGGYTF	TGTGCCAGCAGTTTAAGTTTACAGGGAGGCGGCTACACCTTC
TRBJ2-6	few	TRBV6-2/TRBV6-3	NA	CASSTPTGSTSGANVLTF	TGTGCCAGCAGTACCCCCACAGGGAGCACCTCTGGGGCCAACGTCCTGACTTTC
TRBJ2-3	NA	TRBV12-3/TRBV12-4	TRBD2	CASSFLAGDTQYF	TGTGCCAGCAGTTTCTTAGCGGGGGATACGCAGTATTTT
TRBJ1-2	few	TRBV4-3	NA	CASSPRGVFYGYTF	TGCGCCAGCAGCCCCAGGGGAGTTTTCTATGGCTACACCTTC
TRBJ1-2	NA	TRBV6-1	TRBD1	CASGAPTGARGYGYTF	TGTGCCAGCGGTGCTCCCACAGGGGCGAGAGGCTATGGCTACACCTTC
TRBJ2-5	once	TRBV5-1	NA	CASSSDGGTEETQYF	TGCGCCAGCAGCTCCGATGGGGGGACGGAAGAGACCCAGTACTTC
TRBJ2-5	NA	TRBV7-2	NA	CASSLDPPTTQYF	TGTGCCAGCAGCTTAGATCCACCAACGACCCAGTACTTC
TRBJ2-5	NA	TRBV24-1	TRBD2	CATSDTGGLGETQYF	TGTGCCACCAGTGATACCGGGGGACTAGGCGAGACCCAGTACTTC
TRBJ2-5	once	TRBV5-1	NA	CASNFGPHEQYF	TGCGCCAGCAACTTTGGACCACATGAGCAGTACTTC